This T cell receptor beta chain emerged from a study of shared clonotypes between healthy human individuals (dated by TCRdb to the early 2020s). Notes on the research overall: A couple of women and a few men aged 18 to 49 years were included in the cohort. For each donor, CD4 naive and CD4 memory were each run on three plates, CD8 naive on two plates, and CD8 memory on one plate. To estimate repertoire size and how much clonotypes are shared between individuals, the study performed deep sequencing of blood TCR repertoires from five healthy adults. Each donor's leukapheresis produced roughly between about 0.9 and 9.5 billion PBMCs. Different laboratories and diverse techniques were used to prepare libraries and sequence TCR repertoires, to increase sequencing depth and limit assay-specific biases. What the study reported, not specific to this receptor: Pairwise subsampling led to the expectation that sequencing depth would affect the degree of clonotype sharing among donors. Roughly 5.2% of naive CD4, 3.5% of naive CD8, approximately 2% of memory CD4, and approximately 0.4% of memory CD8 clonotypes were shared across several donors. Sampling was restricted to blood, and TCR repertoires in tissues likely differ from the TCR repertoires found in blood. Naive subsets generally had larger estimated clonotype richness than memory subsets. Incomplete sequencing was indicated by rarefaction of sorted-subset datasets, despite the large sequencing depth. Clonotypes shared by all four sorted-subset donors showed higher generation probabilities than non-shared clonotypes. The genetic and exposure-history diversity represented was limited by the small number of donors.

For the CD8 naive samples, CD45RO-negative cells were positively selected for CCR7, yielding a CD45RA+CCR7+ population from which TemRA cells were excluded. The donors were healthy, HIV-negative adults with no recently reported acute infections or vaccinations. Every donor was a Caucasian adult living in Nashville, Tennessee, USA. Blood was collected by leukapheresis, and PBMCs were isolated by Ficoll-Histopaque density gradient centrifugation and then cryopreserved in liquid nitrogen vapor phase. Analytical flow cytometry was used to check the purity and quantity of each magnetically sorted T cell population. Genomic DNA was isolated from each sorted fraction and quantified by UV absorbance on a Nanodrop 2000c. Using the deep immunoSEQ assay, multiplex PCR amplified TCR CDR3 regions from genomic DNA. Extracted genomic DNA from each cell subset was spread evenly across all wells of several immunoSEQ 96-well plates, with each plate serving as a replicate. For sorted subsets, each replicate PCR was loaded with 200 ng genomic DNA, equivalent to roughly 30,000 T cell genomes. The purified libraries were quantified using a Qubit 3.0 fluorometer, sized with a Bioanalyzer 2100, and then quantified again using the KAPA Library Quantification kit. Every immunoSEQ 96-well plate was sequenced on a dedicated single-read 150-cycle Illumina NextSeq 550 flow cell. The original pipeline was this. The immunoSEQ output contained only junctional sequences without quality scores, so filtering could not match that applied to full-length reads. Sequences were annotated with PyIR, a Python wrapper for IgBLAST v1.9, using IMGT germline references to assign V/J genes and CDR3. Reads were filtered out if the reads had weak V/J assignments (E-value above 1e-6), no CDR3, stop codons, out-of-frame junctions, or ambiguous translated residues. V3J clonotypes were defined as sequences sharing an identical inferred V gene, J gene, and CDR3 amino acid sequence. Percentage overlap between repertoires was computed as shared unique clonotypes divided by the size of the smaller repertoire. Three approaches were used to assess repertoire richness: RTK rarefaction, the Chao1 estimator, and Recon v2.1 estimates of unobserved clonotypes. OLGA was used to compute generation probabilities for all TCRbeta clonotypes that the gDNA method yielded from four donors. This immuneACCESS table, as held by TCRdb, lists in-frame sequences with V and J called but not all clones. Of the missing ones, under half trace to an unresolved V gene in checked studies; the others have no known cause. Clone size and the V and J calls come from that table; the DNA yielded D and trimming. Here the sample has hundreds of thousands of clones; 95% to 96% occur a single time. The ten largest clones take up about 0.11% of the sample.

With regard to this clone: Its antigen target is currently unknown. No much larger clonotype is one base removed from it; base qualities were not supplied.

The origin of this receptor is a woman younger than 45 in good health. Sequences were obtained from naive CD8+ T cells sorted from blood. What this sample's cell subset or site label stands for: CD45RA+CCR7+.

The CDR3 reads as follows: CASSVELGDHSTDTQYF. In nucleotide form, the sequence is TGTGCCAGCAGCGTAGAGCTTGGAGACCATAGCACAGATACGCAGTATTTT. The chain links TRBV9 with TRBJ2-3, with the identity of the D gene unclear. The CDR3 holds 17 amino acids from the cysteine to the phenylalanine. The CDR3 DNA has 51 bases and is translated from base 1. Relative to germline, V is 0 bases shorter and J is 0 bases shorter, with 14 bases between their ends. Looking up the germline V gene yields CDR1 SGDLS and CDR2 YYNGEE.